The 19 T cell receptor beta chains below come from one sample, sequenced in a study of blood T cell repertoires in COVID-19. Method: immunoSEQ multiplex PCR; TCRdb's copy keeps in-frame clones and lacks some. There are tens of thousands of clones in the sample; about nine tenths occur only once, and roughly 5% lies in the top ten. Source material: peripheral blood. The receptor source for this set is a human donor in a cohort sampled during active COVID-19.

The chain joins TRBV20-1 to TRBJ2-7, with D possibly being TRBD1 (6 bases). Germline lookup yields CDR1 DFQATT and CDR2 SNEGSKA (reference sequence). V was shortened by 6 bases and J by 4 bases, with 10 bases between the two germline ends. The CDR3 covers 11 residues. CDR3 sequence (DNA): TGCAGTGCGCCTGACAGGTACGAGCAGTACTTC. Its translation: CSAPDRYEQYF.

The V and J genes are TRBV5-1 and TRBJ1-2, with 8 bases identical to TRBD1. The CDR3 is made up of 15 amino acids. The germline gives CDR1 SGHRS, CDR2 YFSETQ. V dropped 5 bases and J dropped 2; count of bases not matched to a gene: 8. CDR3 coding DNA: TGCGCCAGCAGACGCGAAGACAGGGGAAACTATGGCTACACCTTC. Protein sequence: CASRREDRGNYGYTF.

This clone was seen once. The chain links TRBV19 to TRBJ2-7; 13 bases fit TRBD2. The CDR3 has 15 amino acids. Germline CDR1 reads LNHDA; CDR2 reads SQIVND (reference sequence). V lost 5 bases, J lost 2 bases, and 3 bases stayed unmatched. The CDR3 reads CASSAGLAGAYEQYF. CDR3 nucleotides: TGTGCCAGTAGTGCAGGACTAGCGGGAGCCTACGAGCAGTACTTC.

The chain employs TRBV30 and TRBJ1-4, with TRBD1 identical over 9 bases. The CDR3 extends over 13 amino acids. Germline CDR1 is GTSNPN and CDR2 is SVGIG (reference sequence). V lost 5 bases and J lost 8; bases outside the gene matches: 6. The CDR3 DNA reads TGTGCCTGGCAACAGGGGGCACGGGAAAAACTGTTTTTT. It is translated as CAWQQGAREKLFF.

The V gene is TRBV3-1 (or the pseudogene TRBV3-2), the J gene TRBJ2-7; tentatively, D is TRBD1 (5 bases). CDR3 length: 12 residues. V shed 5 bases and J shed 9 bases, with 14 bases lying between them. Germline V lookup: CDR1 LGHDT, CDR2 YNNKEL (reference sequence). CDR3 bases: TGTGCCAGCAGCAGCACAGGTTCCGGGCAGTACTTC. It translates to CASSSTGSGQYF.

This chain joins TRBV19 and TRBJ2-2; TRBD2 aligns across 13 bases. The germline V gene has CDR1 LNHDA and CDR2 SQIVND (reference sequence). The CDR3 consists of 19 residues. Losses at the gene ends were 8 bases for V and 4 bases for J; bases not matched to a gene: 16. This CDR3 reads CASHPSGTSGTRGTGELFF. CDR3 nucleotide sequence: TGTGCCAGTCACCCCTCCGGGACTAGCGGGACTAGGGGCACCGGGGAGCTGTTTTTT.

The genes are TRBV4-1 and TRBJ1-6, with 10 bases lining up with TRBD1. The germline V gene has CDR1 MGHRA and CDR2 YSYEKL. CDR3 length: 17 residues. V was pared by 3 bases and J by 4 bases, with 6 bases of the junction left unmatched. The CDR3 loop is CASSHTRDRGYNSPLHF. CDR3 DNA sequence: TGCGCCAGCAGCCACACCCGGGACAGGGGTTATAATTCACCCCTCCACTTT.

The CDR3 is CASSPPRGLGANVLTF. As DNA, the CDR3 is TGTGCCAGCAGCCCACCCAGGGGTCTTGGGGCCAACGTCCTGACTTTC. The chain is built from TRBV28 and TRBJ2-6; maybe TRBD1 (6 bases). CDR1 MDHEN and CDR2 SYDVKM come from the germline V gene. The CDR3 runs to 16 residues. Trimming shortened V by 6 bases and J by 3 bases, and 15 bases separated the two germline ends.

The chain links TRBV7-2 to TRBJ1-1; D is perhaps TRBD1 (5 bases). The germline V gene has CDR1 SGHTA and CDR2 FQGNSA. This CDR3 has 15 amino acids. Trimming took off 6 bases at V and 0 bases at J, with 14 bases between the two ends. CDR3 sequence reads: CASRARAGMNTEAFF. The CDR3 region has the DNA TGTGCCAGCAGGGCCAGGGCAGGAATGAACACTGAAGCTTTCTTT. Full variable domain (missing parts from reference TRBV7-2 and TRBJ1-1): GAGVSQSPSNKVTEKGKDVELRCDPISGHTALYWYRQSLGQGLEFLIYFQGNSAPDKSGLPSDRFSAERTGGSVSTLTIQRTQQEDSAVYLCASRARAGMNTEAFFGQGTRLTVV.

J is TRBJ1-4 and V is TRBV27; 7 nucleotides line up with TRBD1. CDR1 MNHEY and CDR2 SMNVEV come from the germline V gene (reference sequence). Trimming removed 3 bases from V and 2 bases from J; junction bases left unmatched: 9. This CDR3 spans 17 amino acids. CDR3 nucleotide sequence: TGTGCCAGCAGTTTCTCCTCAGGGGGGTTGACTAATGAAAAACTGTTTTTT. It is translated as CASSFSSGGLTNEKLFF.

This CDR3 reads CASRAGLAGVGQYF. The DNA of the CDR3 is TGCGCCAGCAGAGCGGGACTAGCGGGAGTGGGACAGTACTTC. The chain is built from TRBV5-1 and TRBJ2-7; 14 bases map to TRBD2. This CDR3 region has 14 residues. J gave up 10 bases and V 5 bases, and 8 bases lay outside the gene matches. Per germline, CDR1 SGHRS and CDR2 YFSETQ. Together with reference TRBV5-1 and TRBJ2-7, the CDR3 gives the full variable domain: KAGVTQTPRYLIKTRGQQVTLSCSPISGHRSVSWYQQTPGQGLQFLFEYFSETQRNKGNFPGRFSGRQFSNSRSEMNVSTLELGDSALYLCASRAGLAGVGQYFGPGTRLTVT.

This chain links TRBV3-1 (or the pseudogene TRBV3-2) with TRBJ1-1; D gene unclear. The CDR3 has 13 residues. Germline V gene lookup returns CDR1 LGHDT and CDR2 YNNKEL (reference sequence). V was pared by 3 bases and J by 5 bases, with 10 bases between. The CDR3 loop is CASSHSGGTEAFF. The CDR3 DNA reads TGTGCCAGCAGCCACTCAGGAGGAACTGAAGCTTTCTTT.

The CDR3 DNA reads as TGTGCCAGCAGTCGCCCCGCCGCGGGATTAGCCAAAAACATTCAGTACTTC. It translates to CASSRPAAGLAKNIQYF. The chain has TRBV5-6 and TRBJ2-4, with D perhaps matching TRBD2 (6 bases). Between the trimmed V and J ends, which lost 5 bases and 0 bases, there was a span of 18 bases. The germline CDR1 and CDR2 sequences are SGHDT and YYEEEE. This CDR3 has 17 amino acids. Full variable domain (outside the CDR3, taken from reference TRBV5-6 and TRBJ2-4): DAGVTQSPTHLIKTRGQQVTLRCSPKSGHDTVSWYQQALGQGPQFIFQYYEEEERQRGNFPDRFSGHQFPNYSSELNVNALLLGDSALYLCASSRPAAGLAKNIQYFGAGTRLSVL.

CDR3 sequence: CASSKQEVANSPLHF. CDR3 sequence (DNA): TGTGCCAGCAGCAAGCAGGAAGTGGCTAATTCACCCCTCCACTTT. The rearrangement joins TRBV11-1 to TRBJ1-6; D remains unclear. V lost 5 bases to trimming and J lost 6 bases, with 14 bases between them. Germline V gives CDR1 SGHAT, CDR2 FQDESV (reference sequence). The CDR3 is 15 amino acids.

The chain is built from TRBV3-1 (or the pseudogene TRBV3-2) and TRBJ1-3; 8 bases are shared with TRBD1. Germline trimming cut 1 base from V and 0 bases from J; bases unmatched to any gene: 5. The CDR3 totals 17 residues. Per the germline V gene, CDR1 is LGHDT and CDR2 is YNNKEL (reference sequence). CDR3 sequence reads: CASSQGTGSNSGNTIYF. The CDR3, as DNA: TGTGCCAGCAGCCAAGGGACAGGGTCCAACTCTGGAAACACCATATATTTT.

This chain links TRBV10-1 with TRBJ1-1; D possibly corresponds to TRBD1 (6 bases). This CDR3 is 12 amino acids long. V lost 1 base, J lost 11 bases, and 11 bases lay in between. Germline loops: CDR1 WNHNN, CDR2 SYGVQD (reference sequence). CDR3 sequence reads: CASSEYQGSAFF. CDR3 DNA sequence: TGCGCCAGCAGTGAGTACCAGGGGAGCGCTTTCTTT.

The chain links TRBV21-1 to TRBJ2-3; TRBD2, as called in the table, went unchecked against the DNA. TRBV21-1 is a pseudogene segment. The CDR3 sequence is 22 residues long. CDR3 loop: CASSTEILIRGAKGEHTDTQYF. The CDR3 bases are TGTGCCAGCAGCACCGAAATTCTAATTCGGGGGGCCAAAGGGGAACACACAGATACGCAGTATTTT.

The chain links TRBV9 to TRBJ2-7; D might be TRBD2 (5 bases). Germline loops: CDR1 SGDLS, CDR2 YYNGEE. This CDR3 region has 14 residues. V lost 2 bases to trimming and J lost 3 bases, with 12 bases between them. CDR3 sequence: CASSVDGVSYEQYF. The CDR3 DNA is TGTGCCAGCAGCGTTGACGGGGTCAGCTACGAGCAGTACTTC.

The rearrangement joins TRBV15 to TRBJ1-1; D is undetermined. V was pared by 6 bases and J by 0 bases, with 11 bases between. Germline assignment: CDR1 LNHNV and CDR2 YYDKDF (reference sequence). The CDR3 covers 14 residues. This CDR3 reads CATRAAQMNTEAFF. CDR3 nucleotide sequence: TGTGCCACCAGGGCCGCCCAAATGAACACTGAAGCTTTCTTT. Based on the CDR3 plus reference TRBV15 and TRBJ1-1, the full variable domain is DAMVIQNPRYQVTQFGKPVTLSCSQTLNHNVMYWYQQKSSQAPKLLFHYYDKDFNNEADTPDNFQSRRPNTSFCFLDIRSPGLGDTAMYLCATRAAQMNTEAFFGQGTRLTVV.